This T cell receptor beta chain originates from a study of blood T cell repertoires in COVID-19 (dated by TCRdb to 2019 to 2021). Study-wide context: The collaborator samples originated in the United States, Italy and Spain and spanned the acute and convalescent phases of COVID-19. The prospective study material was composed of cDNA or gDNA derived from T cells, B-cell-depleted T cells, or PBMCs. Deeply sampled blood TCRbeta repertoires from subjects exposed to, actively infected with, or recovered from COVID-19 were included in the dataset. A freely available public database, intended as a resource for researchers studying the immune response to SARS-CoV-2, is where the repertoires were released. The samples were drawn from two sources: the first 160 participants of the ongoing ImmuneRACE study, and 950 to 1,500 subjects contributed by 6 global collaborators. A de-identified subject ID, COVID-19 status, age in years and sex were almost always included in the sample metadata. Where available, HLA class I and class II types were taken from metadata supplied by the sample provider and were not determined by assay-based typing. The investigation overall reported the following: Clinical and demographic metadata were provided uncurated, with the amount varying by source and participant.

TCRbeta CDR3 regions were amplified from genomic DNA using the immunoSEQ Assay, a bias-controlled multiplex PCR. Per the original workflow: Within the assay, amplification of reference gene primers was used to estimate how many nucleated cells each sample contained. Sequence reads were collapsed and filtered to measure the absolute abundance of every unique TCRbeta CDR3 rearrangement. For each sample, productive Simpson clonality was calculated as the square root of Simpson's diversity index over productive rearrangements. This immuneACCESS table, as held by TCRdb, lists in-frame sequences with V and J called but not all clones. Of the missing ones, under half trace to an unresolved V gene in checked studies; the others have no known cause. V, J and clone size were drawn from that table, and D and trimming were deduced from the DNA. This sample holds about 74,000 clones; about four fifths were observed only once. Of the sample, 20% to 25% is held by the ten largest clones.

As to this clone: It has no known antigen specificity. No base quality values were provided; no much bigger clone lies one nucleotide off.

Collaborating institutions collected whole blood in K2EDTA tubes following their own protocols. For TCRbeta analysis, collaborator samples were shipped as frozen whole blood, as isolated PBMCs, or as DNA extracted from either sample type. The CDR3, cysteine through phenylalanine, is 16 amino acids long. Only the CDR3 DNA is retained, 48 bases long and in frame from the first base. At the junction V is shortened by 4 bases and J by 7 bases, with 19 bases in between. The germline V gene supplies CDR1 LGHNA and CDR2 YNFKEQ. The V gene is TRBV4-2 and the J gene is TRBJ1-4, with TRBD1 tentatively as D gene (5 bases match). This receptor was obtained from a man between 65 and 79 years old with acute or convalescent COVID-19. The sample taken for sequencing was peripheral blood. The CDR3 reads as follows: CASSPLTQGGAEKLFF. The DNA sequence is given as TGTGCCAGCAGCCCGTTAACCCAGGGCGGTGCTGAAAAACTGTTTTTT.